In this sample, the clone carrying this T cell receptor beta chain turned up a few times. From the RACE reads, TCRdb called clonotypes with MiXCR, one entry per CDR3 protein. The sample holds 60,000 or so distinct CDR3 sequences; 8% to 10% are singletons and the top ten take 8% to 10%. The data were obtained in a study of human T cells and chemical hapten exposure. This CDR3 has 14 amino acids. The V gene end was trimmed by 5 bases and the J gene end by 2 bases; junction bases not matched to a gene: 6. Germline-derived CDR1 and CDR2 are SGHDT and YYEEEE. Time point here: pre-sensitization, week 0. Stated treatment: therapeutic diphenylcyclopropenone sensitization with weekly scalp DPC. Donation of samples came from alopecia patients who were 18 to 70 years old and suitable for DPC.

V usage is TRBV5-6 and J usage is TRBJ1-1; TRBD1 matches at 7 bases. Specimen: whole blood, collected in connection with sensitization to the hapten diphenylcyclopropenone (DPC). The source is a man in his forties with alopecia areata. Some clones in this sample may be carry-over from other donors' samples. The CDR3 DNA reads TGTGCCAGCAGGGCCGGGACAGTAAACACTGAAGCTTTCTTT. Translated, it gives CASRAGTVNTEAFF.